The present T cell receptor (beta chain) was sequenced within a study of control samples from healthy donors and cancer patients. This CDR3 has 11 residues. Per the germline V gene, CDR1 is WNHNN and CDR2 is SYGVQD (reference sequence). V shed 2 bases and J shed 6 bases, with 2 bases lying between them. Libraries were prepared by immunoSEQ multiplex PCR; TCRdb keeps only in-frame clonotypes and omits some of them. The data contain tens of thousands of clones, 82% of them singletons. The sequencing sample was made of blood. This chain links TRBV10-1 with TRBJ1-5; D call uncertain. The clonotype comes from a woman in her sixties in good health. CDR3 in DNA: TGCGCCAGCAGTGAGAGTCAGCCCCAGCATTTT. Protein product: CASSESQPQHF.